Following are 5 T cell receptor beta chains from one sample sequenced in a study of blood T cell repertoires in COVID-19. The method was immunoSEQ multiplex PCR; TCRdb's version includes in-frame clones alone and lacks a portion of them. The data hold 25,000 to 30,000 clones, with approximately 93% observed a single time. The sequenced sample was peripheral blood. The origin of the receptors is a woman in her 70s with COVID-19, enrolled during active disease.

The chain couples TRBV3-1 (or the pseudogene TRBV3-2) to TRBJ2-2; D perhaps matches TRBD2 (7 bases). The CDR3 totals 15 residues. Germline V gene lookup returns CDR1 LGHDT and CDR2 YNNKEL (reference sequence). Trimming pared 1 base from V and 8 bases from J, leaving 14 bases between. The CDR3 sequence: CASSQARGGIGELFF. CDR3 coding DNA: TGTGCCAGCAGCCAAGCGAGGGGGGGCATAGGGGAGCTGTTTTTT.

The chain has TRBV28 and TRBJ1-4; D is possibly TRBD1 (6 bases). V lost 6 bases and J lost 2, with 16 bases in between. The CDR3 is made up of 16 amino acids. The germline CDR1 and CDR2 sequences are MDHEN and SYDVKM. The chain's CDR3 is CASSDWGGLTNEKLFF. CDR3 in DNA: TGTGCCAGCAGCGACTGGGGGGGCCTGACTAATGAAAAACTGTTTTTT.

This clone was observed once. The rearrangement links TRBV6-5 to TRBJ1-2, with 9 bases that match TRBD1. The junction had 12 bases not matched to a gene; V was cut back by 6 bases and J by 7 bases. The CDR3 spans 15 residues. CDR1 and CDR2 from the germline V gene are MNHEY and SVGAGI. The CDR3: CASRGGDREIGGYTF. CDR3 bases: TGTGCCAGCAGAGGAGGGGACAGGGAAATTGGTGGCTACACCTTC.

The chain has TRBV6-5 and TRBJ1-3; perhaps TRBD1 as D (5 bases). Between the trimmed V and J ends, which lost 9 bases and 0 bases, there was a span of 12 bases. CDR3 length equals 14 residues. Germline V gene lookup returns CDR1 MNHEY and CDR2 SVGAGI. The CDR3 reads CASGTLISGNTIYF. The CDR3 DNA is TGTGCCAGTGGGACTTTAATCTCTGGAAACACCATATATTTT.

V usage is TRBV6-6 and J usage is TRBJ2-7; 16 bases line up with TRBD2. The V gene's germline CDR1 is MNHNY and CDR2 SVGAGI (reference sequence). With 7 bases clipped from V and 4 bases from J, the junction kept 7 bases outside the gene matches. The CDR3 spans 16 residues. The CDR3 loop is CASTGTSGRAGYEQYF. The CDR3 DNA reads TGTGCCAGCACCGGGACTAGCGGGAGGGCCGGTTACGAGCAGTACTTC.